The T cell receptor (beta chain) described here comes from a study of blood T cell repertoires in COVID-19. In germline, CDR1 is SGHVS, CDR2 FNYEAQ. V was pared by 8 bases and J by 4 bases, with 19 bases between. This CDR3 spans 15 amino acids. Using immunoSEQ multiplex PCR, the repertoire was profiled, and TCRdb retains in-frame clones only, with some absent. The sample contains 250,000 or so clones, approximately 91% of which appear only once. This TCR was recovered from a young woman with acute or convalescent COVID-19. The rearrangement uses TRBV7-6 and TRBJ2-3; D is perhaps TRBD1 (6 bases). The sequenced sample was peripheral blood. This CDR3 is CASSPQQGIADTQYF. The CDR3 nucleotides are TGTGCCAGCTCCCCACAACAGGGTATTGCAGATACGCAGTATTTT. Supplemented by reference TRBV7-6 and TRBJ2-3, the full variable domain reads GAGVSQSPRYKVTKRGQDVALRCDPISGHVSLYWYRQALGQGPEFLTYFNYEAQQDKSGLPNDRFSAERPEGSISTLTIQRTEQRDSAMYRCASSPQQGIADTQYFGPGTRLTVL.